This is a list of T cell receptor beta chains from one sample in a study of vaccination effects on CD4 cells after COVID-19. For these receptors, no antigen is known. Repertoires were generated with immunoSEQ multiplex PCR, while TCRdb's copy carries only in-frame clones and drops some. The sample holds 25,000 to 35,000 clones, 75% to 85% seen once. This sample comprised CD4+ T cells from PBMCs cultured with SARS-CoV-2 spike peptides, obtained before COVID-19 vaccination. These receptors all come from a human donor who received a COVID-19 vaccine. Each CDR3 is given with its conserved first and last residue. A D gene is named only where the DNA matches it firmly. The size field is filled for only some rows; it gives once, few, many or a size class.

V: TRBV18; size: NA; J: TRBJ1-5; D: NA; DNA: TGTGCCAGCTCACCAGCAGGGTTAGGACAGCCCCAGCATTTT; CDR3: CASSPAGLGQPQHF
V: TRBV11-3; size: NA; J: TRBJ2-1; D: TRBD2; DNA: TGTGCCAGCAGCTTAGAGTCCCATGGGCGGGAGAAATATGAGCAGTTCTTC; CDR3: CASSLESHGREKYEQFF
V: TRBV2; size: NA; J: TRBJ2-7; D: NA; DNA: TGTGCCAGCAGTGTCTCTGGGGAGCAGTACTTC; CDR3: CASSVSGEQYF
V: TRBV7-9; size: NA; J: TRBJ1-1; D: NA; DNA: TGTGCCAGCAGCTTAGTGGAGGTGAATGAAGCTTTCTTT; CDR3: CASSLVEVNEAFF
V: TRBV7-9; size: once; J: TRBJ1-1; D: NA; DNA: TGTGCCAGCAGCTTAGAGGGGGGATACACTGAAGCTTTCTTT; CDR3: CASSLEGGYTEAFF
V: TRBV5-4; size: few; J: TRBJ2-3; D: NA; DNA: TGTGCCAGCAGCTCTAATCGGGGCACCAACACAGATACGCAGTATTTT; CDR3: CASSSNRGTNTDTQYF
V: TRBV5-1; size: NA; J: TRBJ2-1; D: TRBD2; DNA: TGCGCCAGCAGCTTCGGGACTAGGAAGTACAATGAGCAGTTCTTC; CDR3: CASSFGTRKYNEQFF
V: TRBV5-6; size: NA; J: TRBJ1-1; D: TRBD1; DNA: TGTGCCAGCAGCTCCCGGACAGGAAGGACCACTGAAGCTTTCTTT; CDR3: CASSSRTGRTTEAFF
V: TRBV6-6; size: NA; J: TRBJ2-1; D: NA; DNA: TGTGCCAGCATCCATACTGGACAGCCCCACAATGAGCAGTTCTTC; CDR3: CASIHTGQPHNEQFF
V: TRBV7-8; size: NA; J: TRBJ2-3; D: NA; DNA: TGTGCTAGCAGTCACTCGGGATGGCCGAGCAACACAGATACGCAGTATTTT; CDR3: CASSHSGWPSNTDTQYF
V: TRBV5-4; size: once; J: TRBJ2-5; D: TRBD2; DNA: TGTGCCAGCAGCTTGGGACTAGCGGCGCAAGAGACCCAGTACTTC; CDR3: CASSLGLAAQETQYF
V: TRBV28; size: few; J: TRBJ1-5; D: NA; DNA: TGTGCCAGCAGTTTAGACAGAAACCAGCCCCAGCATTTT; CDR3: CASSLDRNQPQHF
V: TRBV5-1; size: NA; J: TRBJ2-2; D: TRBD2; DNA: TGCGCCAGCAGCCTGGGGGGGGACACCGGGGAGCTGTTTTTT; CDR3: CASSLGGDTGELFF
V: TRBV4-2; size: NA; J: TRBJ2-1; D: TRBD2; DNA: TGTGCCAGCAGCCAAGATTCGCGCGGGGGATACAATGAGCAGTTCTTC; CDR3: CASSQDSRGGYNEQFF
V: TRBV9; size: once; J: TRBJ1-1; D: NA; DNA: TGTGCCAGCAGTTCTTCCCTTTTCCAGACTGAAGCTTTCTTT; CDR3: CASSSSLFQTEAFF
V: TRBV19; size: NA; J: TRBJ2-1; D: NA; DNA: TGTGCCACCGTGAGGCGGGACAATGAGCAGTTCTTC; CDR3: CATVRRDNEQFF
V: TRBV23-1; size: NA; J: TRBJ2-1; D: TRBD1; DNA: TGCGCCAGCAGTCACGACAGGGGGCCCTACAATGAGCAGTTCTTC; CDR3: CASSHDRGPYNEQFF
V: TRBV10-2; size: NA; J: TRBJ1-1; D: TRBD1; DNA: TGCGCCAGCAGTGAGCGAGGACAGGGGGCCTCTGCTTTCTTT; CDR3: CASSERGQGASAFF
V: TRBV4-2; size: NA; J: TRBJ1-2; D: NA; DNA: TGTGCCAGCAGCTCTCAGGGGTTTTATGGCTACACCTTC; CDR3: CASSSQGFYGYTF
V: TRBV7-2; size: NA; J: TRBJ2-7; D: TRBD1; DNA: TGTGCCAGCAGCCCCCCAGGGGGTGCCCCTTCCTACGAGCAGTACTTC; CDR3: CASSPPGGAPSYEQYF
V: TRBV6-5; size: NA; J: TRBJ1-4; D: TRBD1; DNA: TGTGCCAGCAGTCACAGGGGGCGCAATGAAAAACTGTTTTTT; CDR3: CASSHRGRNEKLFF
V: TRBV2; size: medium-sized; J: TRBJ1-5; D: NA; DNA: TGTGCCAGCAAAGGGTCTGTCGGGTATAGCAATCAGCCCCAGCATTTT; CDR3: CASKGSVGYSNQPQHF
V: TRBV21-1; size: NA; J: TRBJ2-7; D: NA; DNA: TGTGCCAGCAGCAAAGATCCCGGGAAACAATACTTC; CDR3: CASSKDPGKQYF
V: TRBV15; size: NA; J: TRBJ1-5; D: NA; DNA: TGTGCCACCAGCAGGGGGGGACGGGATAATCAGCCTCAGCATTTT; CDR3: CATSRGGRDNQPQHF
V: TRBV25-1; size: NA; J: TRBJ2-3; D: TRBD2; DNA: TGTGCCAGCAGTGAATCCCCAGCGGGAGTGAGTGATACGCAGTATTTT; CDR3: CASSESPAGVSDTQYF
V: TRBV14; size: NA; J: TRBJ2-1; D: NA; DNA: TGTGCCAGCAGTCAGCAGTGGGATTCTGAGCAGTTCTTC; CDR3: CASSQQWDSEQFF
V: TRBV4-1; size: NA; J: TRBJ1-2; D: NA; DNA: TGCGCCAGCAGCCAAGGGGGCGGGAGGAGCACTAACTATGGCTACACCTTC; CDR3: CASSQGGGRSTNYGYTF
V: TRBV10-3; size: NA; J: TRBJ2-7; D: TRBD1; DNA: TGTGCCATCAGTGAGTCGTGGGGACAGGGGGTACGCGAGCAGTACTTC; CDR3: CAISESWGQGVREQYF
V: TRBV14; size: NA; J: TRBJ1-3; D: TRBD1; DNA: TGTGCCAGCAGCCGGCGACAGGGATTTGGAAACACCATATATTTT; CDR3: CASSRRQGFGNTIYF